This TCR beta chain was recorded in a study of vaccination and CD4 T cells after COVID-19. Germline V lookup: CDR1 LNHDA, CDR2 SQIVND (reference sequence). This CDR3 has 12 residues. V lost 6 bases, J lost 3 bases, and 8 bases lay in between. Treatment denoted: approximately 9-day PBMC culture with coronavirus spike peptide pools or control peptides (ViraFEST assay). The Oncomine TCR Beta short-read assay generated sequence data from the DNA of cultured CD4+ T cells. TCRdb ran MiXCR on the PCR reads and lists one entry per CDR3 protein. The repertoire holds some 12,000 distinct CDR3 sequences, with around half as singletons. On this clonotype: The antigen is not known.

The J gene is TRBJ1-2, the V gene TRBV19; no definite D call. This material consisted of cultured CD4+ T cells from blood, taken after SARS-CoV-2 vaccination. The sequence was obtained from a human donor with COVID-19. CDR3: CASSRGDYGYTF. Here the CDR3 DNA reads TGTGCCAGTAGCCGGGGAGACTATGGCTACACCTTC.